This record concerns one TCR beta chain sequence. The junction departs from germline at one end; a sequencing error may be responsible. This entry is derived from a study of tumor-infiltrating lymphocytes in primary liver carcinoma. This CDR3 is 14 amino acids long. The germline V gene encodes CDR1 SGHAT and CDR2 FQNNGV. In addition to blood RNA drawn from unsorted whole blood, germline DNA was extracted. Total RNA (approximately 450 ng) served as template for TCR beta cDNA synthesis primed by a constant-region primer. Slightly modified ARM-PCR with three nested multiplex PCR rounds yielded TCR beta libraries. Two initial PCR rounds of approximately 10 cycles each paired TRBV1-TRBV30 forward primers with a C-beta reverse primer. TCRdb called the multiplex PCR reads again in MiXCR, with one record for every CDR3 protein. This table has 300,000 to 350,000 distinct CDR3 sequences, less than 75% appearing once.

This TCR was recovered from a man aged 35 to 55 with primary liver carcinoma and hepatitis B virus infection. The chain couples TRBV11-2 to TRBJ2-7; 7 bases fit TRBD2. Sequencing used peripheral blood. CDR3 amino acids: CASSLAGGSDDQYF. As DNA, the CDR3 is TGTGCCAGCAGCTTAGCTGGCGGGAGCGACGATCAGTACTTC.